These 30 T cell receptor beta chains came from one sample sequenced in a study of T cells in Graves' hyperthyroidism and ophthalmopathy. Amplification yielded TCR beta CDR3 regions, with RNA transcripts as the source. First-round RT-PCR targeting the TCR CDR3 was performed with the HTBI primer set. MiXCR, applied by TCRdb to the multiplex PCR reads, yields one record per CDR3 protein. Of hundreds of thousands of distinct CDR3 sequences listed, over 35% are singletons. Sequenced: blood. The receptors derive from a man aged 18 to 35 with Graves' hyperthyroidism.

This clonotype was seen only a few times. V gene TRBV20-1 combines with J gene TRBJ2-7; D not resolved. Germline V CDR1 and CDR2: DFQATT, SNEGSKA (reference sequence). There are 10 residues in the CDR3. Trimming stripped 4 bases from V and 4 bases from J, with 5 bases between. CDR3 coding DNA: TGCAGTGCTATAGTATACGAGCAGTACTTC. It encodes CSAIVYEQYF.

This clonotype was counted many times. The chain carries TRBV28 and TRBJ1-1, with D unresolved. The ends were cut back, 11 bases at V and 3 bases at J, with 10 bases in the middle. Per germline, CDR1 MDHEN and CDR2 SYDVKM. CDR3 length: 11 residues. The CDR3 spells CAAALDTEAFF. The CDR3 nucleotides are TGTGCCGCGGCTCTCGACACTGAAGCTTTCTTT.

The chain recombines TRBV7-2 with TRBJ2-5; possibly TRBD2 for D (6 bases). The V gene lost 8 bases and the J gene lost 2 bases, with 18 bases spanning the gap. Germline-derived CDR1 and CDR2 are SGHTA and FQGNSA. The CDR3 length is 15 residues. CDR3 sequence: CASGFPGGGQETQYF. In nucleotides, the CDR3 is TGTGCCAGCGGATTCCCCGGGGGTGGGCAAGAGACCCAGTACTTC.

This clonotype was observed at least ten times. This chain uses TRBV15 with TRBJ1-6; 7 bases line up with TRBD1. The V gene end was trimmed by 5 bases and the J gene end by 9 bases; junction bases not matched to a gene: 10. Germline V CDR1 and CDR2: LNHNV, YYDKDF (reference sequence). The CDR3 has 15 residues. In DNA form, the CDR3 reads TGTGCCACCAGCGACCAGACAGGGAGGTTTTCACCCCTCCACTTT. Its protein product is CATSDQTGRFSPLHF. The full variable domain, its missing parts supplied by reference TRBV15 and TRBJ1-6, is DAMVIQNPRYQVTQFGKPVTLSCSQTLNHNVMYWYQQKSSQAPKLLFHYYDKDFNNEADTPDNFQSRRPNTSFCFLDIRSPGLGDTAMYLCATSDQTGRFSPLHFGNGTRLTVT.

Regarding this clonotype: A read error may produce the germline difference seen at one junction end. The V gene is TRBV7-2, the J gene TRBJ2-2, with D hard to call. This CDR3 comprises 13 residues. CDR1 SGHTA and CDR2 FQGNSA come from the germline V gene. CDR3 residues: CASSLWSYNEQFF. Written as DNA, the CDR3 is TGTGCCAGCAGCTTATGGTCCTACAATGAGCAGTTTTTT. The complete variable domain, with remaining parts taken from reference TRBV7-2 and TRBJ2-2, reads GAGVSQSPSNKVTEKGKDVELRCDPISGHTALYWYRQSLGQGLEFLIYFQGNSAPDKSGLPSDRFSAERTGGSVSTLTIQRTQQEDSAVYLCASSLWSYNEQFFGEGSRLTVL.

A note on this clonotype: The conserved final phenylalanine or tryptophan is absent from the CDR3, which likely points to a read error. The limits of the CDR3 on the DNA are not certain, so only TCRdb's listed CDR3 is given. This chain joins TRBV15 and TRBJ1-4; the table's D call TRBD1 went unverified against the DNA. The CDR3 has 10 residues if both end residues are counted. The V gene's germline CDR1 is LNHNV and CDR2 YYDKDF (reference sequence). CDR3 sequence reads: CATSSRTGDY.

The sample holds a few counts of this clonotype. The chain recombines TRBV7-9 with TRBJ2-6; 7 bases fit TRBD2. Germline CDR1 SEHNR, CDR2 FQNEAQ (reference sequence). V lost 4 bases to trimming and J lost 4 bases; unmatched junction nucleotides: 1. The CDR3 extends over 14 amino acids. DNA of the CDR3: TGTGCCAGCAGCTATAGCGGGGGGGCCAACGTCCTGACTTTC. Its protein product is CASSYSGGANVLTF. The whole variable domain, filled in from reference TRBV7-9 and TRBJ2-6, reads DTGVSQNPRHKITKRGQNVTFRCDPISEHNRLYWYRQTLGQGPEFLTYFQNEAQLEKSRLLSDRFSAERPKGSFSTLEIQRTEQGDSAMYLCASSYSGGANVLTFGAGSRLTVL.

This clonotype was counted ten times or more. CDR3 nucleotides: TGTGCCAGCAGTGGGGGCAGGAGGGCTTCCAGGAGCTCCTATAATTCACCCCTCCACTTT. This encodes CASSGGRRASRSSYNSPLHF. The chain combines TRBV25-1 with TRBJ1-6; the D gene is possibly TRBD1 (5 bases). The CDR3 runs to 20 residues. The germline CDR1 and CDR2 sequences are MGHDK and SYGVNS. V gave up 4 bases and J gave up 0 bases, with 22 bases separating them.

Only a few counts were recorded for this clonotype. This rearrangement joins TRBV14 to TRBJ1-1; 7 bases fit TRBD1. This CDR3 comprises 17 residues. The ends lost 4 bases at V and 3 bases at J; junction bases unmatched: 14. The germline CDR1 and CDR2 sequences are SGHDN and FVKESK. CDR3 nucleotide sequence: TGTGCCAGCAGCCCTTCGCAGGGGGGATGGGTGGACACTGAAGCTTTCTTT. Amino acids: CASSPSQGGWVDTEAFF.

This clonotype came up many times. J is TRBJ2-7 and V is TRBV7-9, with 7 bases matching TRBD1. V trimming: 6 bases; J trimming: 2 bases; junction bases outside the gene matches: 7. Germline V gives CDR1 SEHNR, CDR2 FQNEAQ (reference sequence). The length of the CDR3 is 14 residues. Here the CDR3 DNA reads TGTGCCAGCAGTCAGACAGGGAATCCCTACGAGCAGTACTTC. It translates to CASSQTGNPYEQYF.

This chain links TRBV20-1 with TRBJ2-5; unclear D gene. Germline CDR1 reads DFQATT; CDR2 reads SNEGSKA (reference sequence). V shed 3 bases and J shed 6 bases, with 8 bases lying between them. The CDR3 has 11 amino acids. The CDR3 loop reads CSASGWQTQYF. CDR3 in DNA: TGCAGTGCTAGCGGATGGCAGACCCAGTACTTC.

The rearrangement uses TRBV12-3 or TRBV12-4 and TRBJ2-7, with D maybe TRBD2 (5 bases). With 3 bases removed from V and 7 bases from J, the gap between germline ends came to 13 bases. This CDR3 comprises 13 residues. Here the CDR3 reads CASSFRPGGEQYF. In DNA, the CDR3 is TGTGCCAGCAGTTTTCGACCGGGCGGGGAGCAGTACTTC.

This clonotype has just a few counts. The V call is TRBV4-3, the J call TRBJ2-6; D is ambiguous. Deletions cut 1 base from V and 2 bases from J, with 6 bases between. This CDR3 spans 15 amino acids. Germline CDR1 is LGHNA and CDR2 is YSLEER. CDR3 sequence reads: CASSQGTPGANVLTF. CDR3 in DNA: TGCGCCAGCAGCCAAGGAACTCCTGGGGCCAACGTCCTGACTTTC.

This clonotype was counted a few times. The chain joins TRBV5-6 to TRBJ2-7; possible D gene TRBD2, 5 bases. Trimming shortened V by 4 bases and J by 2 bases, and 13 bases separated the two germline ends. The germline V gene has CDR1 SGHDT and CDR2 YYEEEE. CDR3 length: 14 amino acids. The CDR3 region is CASSHAGSPYEQYF. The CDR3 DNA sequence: TGTGCCAGCAGCCATGCGGGTAGCCCCTACGAGCAGTACTTC.

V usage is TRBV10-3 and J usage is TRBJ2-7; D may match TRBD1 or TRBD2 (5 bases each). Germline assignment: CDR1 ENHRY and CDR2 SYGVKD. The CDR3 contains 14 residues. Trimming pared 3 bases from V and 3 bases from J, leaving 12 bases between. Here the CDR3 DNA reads TGTGCCATCAGTGACCCGGGGCAGGGCTACGAGCAGTACTTC. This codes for CAISDPGQGYEQYF.

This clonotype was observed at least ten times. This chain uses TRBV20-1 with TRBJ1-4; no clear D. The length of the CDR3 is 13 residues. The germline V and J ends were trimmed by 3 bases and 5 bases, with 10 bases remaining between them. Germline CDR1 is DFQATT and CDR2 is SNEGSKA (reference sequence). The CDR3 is CSASDDTNEKLFF. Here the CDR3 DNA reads TGCAGTGCTAGTGACGACACCAATGAAAAACTGTTTTTT.

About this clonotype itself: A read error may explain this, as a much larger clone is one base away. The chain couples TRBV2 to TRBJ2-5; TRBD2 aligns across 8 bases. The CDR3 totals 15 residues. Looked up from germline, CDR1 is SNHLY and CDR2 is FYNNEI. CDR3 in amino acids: CASTQGGGHQGTQYF. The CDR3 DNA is TGTGCCAGCACCCAGGGCGGGGGGCACCAAGGGACCCAGTACTTC.

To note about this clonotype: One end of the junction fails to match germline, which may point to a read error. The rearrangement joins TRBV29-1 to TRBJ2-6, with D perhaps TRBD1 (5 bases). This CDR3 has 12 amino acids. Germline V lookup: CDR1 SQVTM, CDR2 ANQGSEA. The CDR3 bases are TGCAGCGTTGATCCAGGGCTCAACACTGAAGCTTTC. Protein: CSVDPGLNTEAF.

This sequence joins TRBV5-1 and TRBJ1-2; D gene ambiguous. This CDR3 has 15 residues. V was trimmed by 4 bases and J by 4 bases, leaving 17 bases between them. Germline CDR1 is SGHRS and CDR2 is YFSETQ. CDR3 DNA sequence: TGCGCCAGCAGCCAAGCAGAGGGATTTATCTATGGCTACACCTTC. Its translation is CASSQAEGFIYGYTF.

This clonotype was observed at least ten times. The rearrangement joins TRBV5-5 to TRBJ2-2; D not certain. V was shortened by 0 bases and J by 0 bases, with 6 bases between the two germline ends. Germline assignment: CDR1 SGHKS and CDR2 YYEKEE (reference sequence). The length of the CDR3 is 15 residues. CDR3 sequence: CASSLVHANTGELFF. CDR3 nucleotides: TGTGCCAGCAGCTTGGTGCACGCGAACACCGGGGAGCTGTTTTTT. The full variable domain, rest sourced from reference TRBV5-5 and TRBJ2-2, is DAGVTQSPTHLIKTRGQQVTLRCSPISGHKSVSWYQQVLGQGPQFIFQYYEKEERGRGNFPDRFSARQFPNYSSELNVNALLLGDSALYLCASSLVHANTGELFFGEGSRLTVL.

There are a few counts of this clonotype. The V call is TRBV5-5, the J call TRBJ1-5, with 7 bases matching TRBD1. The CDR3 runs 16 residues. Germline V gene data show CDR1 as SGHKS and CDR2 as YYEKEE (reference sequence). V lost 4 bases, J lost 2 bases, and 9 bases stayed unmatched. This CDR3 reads CASSDDRVVGNQPQHF. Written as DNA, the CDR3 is TGTGCCAGCAGCGATGACAGGGTGGTCGGCAATCAGCCCCAGCATTTT.

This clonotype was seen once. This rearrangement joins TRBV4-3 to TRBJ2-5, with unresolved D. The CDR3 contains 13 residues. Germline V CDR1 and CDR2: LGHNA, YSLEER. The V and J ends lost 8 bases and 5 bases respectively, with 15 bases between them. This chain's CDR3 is CASAVRARETQYF. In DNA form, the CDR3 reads TGCGCCAGCGCGGTCCGGGCCAGGGAGACCCAGTACTTC.

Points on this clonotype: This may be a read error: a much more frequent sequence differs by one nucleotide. As DNA, the CDR3 is TGCGCCAGAAGCTTAAAGAATAAGAACACTGAAGCTTTCTTT. Its protein product is CARSLKNKNTEAFF. The genes are TRBV5-1 and TRBJ1-1; D remains ambiguous. CDR3 length: 14 residues. From germline, CDR1 is SGHRS and CDR2 YFSETQ.

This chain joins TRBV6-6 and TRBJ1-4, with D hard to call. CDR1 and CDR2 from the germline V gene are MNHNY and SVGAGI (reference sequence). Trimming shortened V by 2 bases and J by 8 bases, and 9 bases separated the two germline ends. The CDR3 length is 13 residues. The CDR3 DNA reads TGTGCCAGCAGTTACGGAGCGCCGGAAAAACTGTTTTTT. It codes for CASSYGAPEKLFF.

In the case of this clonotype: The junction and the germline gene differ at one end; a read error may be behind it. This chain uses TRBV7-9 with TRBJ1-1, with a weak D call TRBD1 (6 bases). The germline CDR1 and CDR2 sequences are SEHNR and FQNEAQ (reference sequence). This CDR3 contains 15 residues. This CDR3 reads CASSQAGTPNTEAFF. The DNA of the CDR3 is TGCGCCAGCAGCCAAGCCGGGACACCCAACACTGAAGCTTTCTTT. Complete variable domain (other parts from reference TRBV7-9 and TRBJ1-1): DTGVSQNPRHKITKRGQNVTFRCDPISEHNRLYWYRQTLGQGPEFLTYFQNEAQLEKSRLLSDRFSAERPKGSFSTLEIQRTEQGDSAMYLCASSQAGTPNTEAFFGQGTRLTVV.

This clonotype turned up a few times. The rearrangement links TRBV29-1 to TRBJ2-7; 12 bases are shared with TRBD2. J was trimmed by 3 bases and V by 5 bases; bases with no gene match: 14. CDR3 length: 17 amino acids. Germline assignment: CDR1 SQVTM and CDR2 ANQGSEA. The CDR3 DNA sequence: TGCAGCGTTTTACGACTAGCGGGGGTGAGTGGAGACTACGAGCAGTACTTC. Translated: CSVLRLAGVSGDYEQYF.

CDR3 protein: CASSRREGGELFF. The CDR3 nucleotides are TGTGCCAGCAGTCGTAGGGAAGGCGGGGAGCTGTTTTTT. The genes are TRBV5-4 and TRBJ2-2; D is unclear. The CDR3 loop spans 13 amino acids. From germline, CDR1 is SGHNT and CDR2 YYREEE (reference sequence). Between the trimmed V and J ends, which lost 5 bases and 7 bases, there was a span of 12 bases.

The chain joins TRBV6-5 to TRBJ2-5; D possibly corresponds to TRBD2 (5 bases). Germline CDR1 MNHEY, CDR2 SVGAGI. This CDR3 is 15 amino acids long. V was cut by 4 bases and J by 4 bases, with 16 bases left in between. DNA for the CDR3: TGTGCCAGCAGTTTATTCGCGGGCCAAGGAGAGACCCAGTACTTC. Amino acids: CASSLFAGQGETQYF.

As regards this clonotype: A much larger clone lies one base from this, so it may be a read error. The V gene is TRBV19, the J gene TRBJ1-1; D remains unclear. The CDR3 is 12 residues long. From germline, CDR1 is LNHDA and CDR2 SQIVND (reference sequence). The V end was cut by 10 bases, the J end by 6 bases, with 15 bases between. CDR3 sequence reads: CAIEGGKAEAFF. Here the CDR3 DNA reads TGTGCCATAGAAGGAGGGAAGGCTGAAGCTTTCTTT.

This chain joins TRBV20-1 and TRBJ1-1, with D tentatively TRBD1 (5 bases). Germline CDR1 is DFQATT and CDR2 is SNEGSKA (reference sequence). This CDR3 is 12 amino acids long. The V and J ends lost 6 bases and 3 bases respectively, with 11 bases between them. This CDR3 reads CSAAGGYTEAFF. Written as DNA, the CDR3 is TGCAGTGCCGCCGGGGGATACACTGAAGCTTTCTTT.